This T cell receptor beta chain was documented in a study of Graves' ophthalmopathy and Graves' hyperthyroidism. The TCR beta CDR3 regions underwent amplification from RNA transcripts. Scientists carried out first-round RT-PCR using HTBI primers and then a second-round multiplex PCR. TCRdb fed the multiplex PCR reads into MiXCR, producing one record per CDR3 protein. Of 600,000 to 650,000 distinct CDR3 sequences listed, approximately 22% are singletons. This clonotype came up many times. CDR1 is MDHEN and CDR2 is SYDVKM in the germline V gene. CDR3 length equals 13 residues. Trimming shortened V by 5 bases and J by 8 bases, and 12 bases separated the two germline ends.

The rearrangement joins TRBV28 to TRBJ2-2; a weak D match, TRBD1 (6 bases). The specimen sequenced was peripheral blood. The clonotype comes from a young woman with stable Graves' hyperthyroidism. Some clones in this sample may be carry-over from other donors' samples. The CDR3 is CASSPDTGGELFF. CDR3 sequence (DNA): TGTGCCAGCAGTCCAGATACAGGGGGGGAGCTGTTTTTT.